The 18 T cell receptor beta chains given below trace back to one sample, sequenced in a study of cytomegalovirus exposure and HLA in healthy donors. The PCR used 60 Vbeta and 13 Jbeta primers. The table came from immunoSEQ multiplex PCR; TCRdb's copy has only in-frame clones and leaves some out. The sample records 60,000 or so clones, 71% being singletons. The sequenced sample consisted of PBMCs. The receptors originated from a man between 45 and 60 years old in good health and CMV-seropositive.

This clone was observed a few times. The chain employs TRBV14 and TRBJ1-4, with 8 positions matching TRBD1. The length of the CDR3 is 16 residues. The germline CDR1 and CDR2 sequences are SGHDN and FVKESK. The trim removed 4 bases at V and 7 bases at J, leaving 11 bases unmatched. This chain's CDR3 is CASSPRTGLGGEKLFF. For the CDR3, the DNA is TGTGCCAGCAGCCCTAGGACAGGGCTCGGGGGTGAAAAACTGTTTTTT.

The chain couples TRBV19 to TRBJ1-5; D possibly corresponds to TRBD1 (5 bases). There are 14 residues in the CDR3. Per the germline V gene, CDR1 is LNHDA and CDR2 is SQIVND (reference sequence). The germline V and J ends were trimmed by 5 bases and 2 bases, with 10 bases remaining between them. CDR3 DNA: TGTGCCAGTAGTCCCCAACAGGGCAATCAGCCCCAGCATTTT. The encoded protein is CASSPQQGNQPQHF.

The chain is built from TRBV27 and TRBJ1-2, with a weak D call TRBD1 (6 bases). Germline-derived CDR1 and CDR2 are MNHEY and SMNVEV (reference sequence). V lost 5 bases and J lost 3, with 13 bases in between. The CDR3 runs 14 residues. The CDR3 loop reads CASSSSGGDYGYTF. The CDR3 bases are TGTGCCAGCAGTAGTTCGGGGGGCGACTATGGCTACACCTTC.

The rearrangement joins TRBV30 to TRBJ2-5; the D gene is possibly TRBD1 (7 bases). CDR3 size: 15 residues. Germline V lookup: CDR1 GTSNPN, CDR2 SVGIG (reference sequence). With 1 base removed from V and 2 bases from J, the gap between germline ends came to 14 bases. DNA for the CDR3: TGTGCCTGGAGTGCGGGGGCAGGGGGACAAGAGACCCAGTACTTC. It specifies CAWSAGAGGQETQYF.

The V and J genes are TRBV9 and TRBJ2-3, with D unresolved. V lost 3 bases, J lost 6 bases, and 8 bases lay in between. From germline, CDR1 is SGDLS and CDR2 YYNGEE. CDR3 length: 12 amino acids. The CDR3 protein is CASSAFEDTQYF. DNA for the CDR3: TGTGCCAGCAGCGCCTTCGAGGATACGCAGTATTTT.

The chain recombines TRBV10-2 with TRBJ1-5, with TRBD1 as a possible D gene (6 bases). CDR1 is WSHSY and CDR2 is SAAADI in the germline V gene. The CDR3 sequence is 14 residues long. V lost 6 bases, J lost 3 bases, and 12 bases lay in between. The CDR3 bases are TGCGCCAGCAGGGAGGCAGGGGACAATCAGCCCCAGCATTTT. This sequence encodes CASREAGDNQPQHF.

The J gene is TRBJ2-4, the V gene TRBV18; 10 nucleotides match TRBD1. From germline, CDR1 is KGHSH and CDR2 LQKENI. The CDR3 runs to 17 residues. V lost 3 bases, J lost 2 bases, and 7 bases stayed unmatched. The CDR3 loop is CASSPTGGAWTKNIQYF. The CDR3, as DNA: TGTGCCAGCTCACCGACAGGGGGCGCTTGGACCAAAAACATTCAGTACTTC.

The V and J genes are TRBV27 and TRBJ2-2; TRBD1 is a possible D gene (6 bases). Germline CDR1 and CDR2: MNHEY and SMNVEV (reference sequence). V shed 4 bases and J shed 7 bases, with 19 bases lying between them. The CDR3 is made up of 16 amino acids. The CDR3 protein is CASSSRVTGFIGELFF. CDR3 nucleotides: TGTGCCAGCAGTTCCAGAGTTACAGGGTTTATCGGGGAGCTGTTTTTT.

This sequence joins TRBV11-2 and TRBJ1-3; D perhaps matches TRBD1 (5 bases). Germline CDR1 and CDR2: SGHAT and FQNNGV. The CDR3 runs 16 residues. Trimming took 5 bases from V and 0 from J, leaving 14 bases between them. Written as DNA, the CDR3 is TGTGCCAGCAGCCTCAACCCGACAGTCTCTGGAAACACCATATATTTT. It yields the protein CASSLNPTVSGNTIYF.

V is TRBV6-4 and J is TRBJ2-1; TRBD1 matches 7 bases. The length of the CDR3 is 13 residues. The germline CDR1 and CDR2 sequences are MRHNA and SNTAGT. Unmatched junction bases numbered 7, after V lost 3 bases and J lost 11 bases. CDR3 region: CASSETETGKQFF. The CDR3 nucleotides read TGTGCCAGCAGTGAGACGGAGACAGGGAAGCAGTTCTTC.

The CDR3 region has the DNA TGTGCCAGCAGCCTGCAGACTAGCATCAGCACAGATACGCAGTATTTT. This codes for CASSLQTSISTDTQYF. The chain combines TRBV7-2 with TRBJ2-3, with TRBD2 matching 7 bases. J was trimmed by 0 bases and V by 5 bases; bases with no gene match: 8. Germline CDR1 SGHTA, CDR2 FQGNSA. This CDR3 has 16 residues.

This chain links TRBV10-3 with TRBJ2-5; tentative D call: TRBD2 (5 bases). The V and J ends lost 0 bases and 4 bases respectively, with 9 bases between them. This CDR3 has 14 amino acids. Germline CDR1 is ENHRY and CDR2 is SYGVKD. This chain's CDR3 is CAISESEGRETQYF. CDR3 sequence (DNA): TGTGCCATCAGTGAGTCCGAGGGTAGAGAGACCCAGTACTTC.

The genes are TRBV6-6 and TRBJ2-7; the match to TRBD1 covers 8 bases. The CDR3 has 16 amino acids. V lost 2 bases and J lost 0; bases outside the gene matches: 6. Germline V lookup: CDR1 MNHNY, CDR2 SVGAGI (reference sequence). CDR3 residues: CASSYPPGTGSYEQYF. CDR3 DNA: TGTGCCAGCAGTTACCCGCCCGGGACAGGCTCCTACGAGCAGTACTTC.

This clone was picked up a small number of times. The chain recombines TRBV5-1 with TRBJ2-7; 8 positions agree with TRBD2. V gave up 3 bases and J gave up 2 bases; unmatched junction bases: 13. The CDR3 consists of 17 residues. CDR1 is SGHRS and CDR2 is YFSETQ in the germline V gene. The CDR3 coding sequence is TGCGCCAGCAGCTCGGGGAGCGGGGGAGGGGCGACCTACGAGCAGTACTTC. This codes for CASSSGSGGGATYEQYF.

The rearrangement links TRBV7-7 to TRBJ2-5, with 9 bases fitting TRBD1. CDR3 length: 16 amino acids. The trim removed 5 bases at V and 1 base at J, leaving 8 bases unmatched. Germline V gives CDR1 SSHAT, CDR2 FNYEAQ (reference sequence). As DNA, the CDR3 is TGTGCCAGCAGCCTGACCGGGACAGGGTCCCAAGAGACCCAGTACTTC. It yields the protein CASSLTGTGSQETQYF.

This clone was seen more than once but under ten times. CDR3 coding DNA: TGCAGCGTTGAAGGAGCAGCGGGGGGCGGCGGATCCTACAATGAGCAGTTCTTC. This translates into CSVEGAAGGGGSYNEQFF. The chain recombines TRBV29-1 with TRBJ2-1, with 9 bases identical to TRBD2. The CDR3 length is 18 residues. Germline CDR1 reads SQVTM; CDR2 reads ANQGSEA. Trimming removed 1 base from V and 1 base from J; junction bases left unmatched: 11.

The chain couples TRBV2 to TRBJ1-1; TRBD1 aligns across 7 bases. V lost 9 bases and J lost 1; bases outside the gene matches: 5. This CDR3 has 13 residues. Germline V lookup: CDR1 SNHLY, CDR2 FYNNEI. Here the CDR3 reads CASSTGRNTEAFF. The CDR3 coding sequence is TGTGCCAGTTCGACAGGGAGGAACACTGAAGCTTTCTTT.

The V gene is TRBV4-1, the J gene TRBJ2-5; tentatively, D is TRBD1 (5 bases). V dropped 0 bases and J dropped 5 bases, with 10 bases sitting between them. The CDR3 spans 14 residues. Germline values: CDR1 MGHRA, CDR2 YSYEKL. In DNA, the CDR3 is TGCGCCAGCAGCCAAGATCAGGGTGGGGAGACCCAGTACTTC. Its translation is CASSQDQGGETQYF.